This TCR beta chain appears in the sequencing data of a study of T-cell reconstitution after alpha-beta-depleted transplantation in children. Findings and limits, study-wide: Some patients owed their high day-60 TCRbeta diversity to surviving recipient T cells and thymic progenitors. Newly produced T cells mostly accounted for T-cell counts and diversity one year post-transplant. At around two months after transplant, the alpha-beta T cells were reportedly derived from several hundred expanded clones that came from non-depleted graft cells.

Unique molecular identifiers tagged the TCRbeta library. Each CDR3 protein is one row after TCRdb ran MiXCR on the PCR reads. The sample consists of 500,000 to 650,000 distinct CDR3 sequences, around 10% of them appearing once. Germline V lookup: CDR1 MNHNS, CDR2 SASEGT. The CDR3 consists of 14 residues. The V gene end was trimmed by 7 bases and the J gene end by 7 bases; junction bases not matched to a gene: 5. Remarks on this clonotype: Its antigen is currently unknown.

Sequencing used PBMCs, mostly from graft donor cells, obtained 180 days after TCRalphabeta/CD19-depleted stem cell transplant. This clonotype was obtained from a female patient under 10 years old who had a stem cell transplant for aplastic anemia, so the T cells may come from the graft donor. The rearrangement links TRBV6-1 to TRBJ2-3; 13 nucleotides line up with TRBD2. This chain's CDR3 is CASMRTSGSYTQYF. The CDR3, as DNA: TGTGCCAGCATGCGGACTAGCGGGAGTTATACGCAGTATTTT.